A selection of T cell receptor beta chains follows, all from one sample in a study of blood T cell repertoires in COVID-19. The method was immunoSEQ multiplex PCR; TCRdb's version includes in-frame clones alone and lacks a portion of them. The sample has some 250,000 clones; roughly 90% are singletons. The sequenced material came from PBMCs or T cells enriched from blood (not recorded which). Receptors were obtained from a man aged 35 to 55 who had recovered from COVID-19. The CDR3 runs from the conserved cysteine through the conserved F or W. The D gene is left open where the match is weak. Not all rows give a size; the values are once, few, many and, for expanded clones, a class.

>TRBJ1-2|-|TRBV28|-
TGTGCCAGCAGTTTGCTGCAGGCTTCAATGGCTAACTATGGCTACACCTTC
CASSLLQASMANYGYTF
>TRBJ1-5|-|TRBV27|-
TGTGCCAGCAGTCTTGACAGACTTAGCAATCAGCCCCAGCATTTT
CASSLDRLSNQPQHF
>TRBJ1-3|TRBD1|TRBV19|-
TGTGCCAGTACAACAGCCGTCCGGGACAGTAGAAACACCATATATTTT
CASTTAVRDSRNTIYF
>TRBJ2-7|TRBD1|TRBV7-3|-
TGTGCCAGCAGCCCTACAGGGGGATCGTCCTACGAGCAGTACTTC
CASSPTGGSSYEQYF
>TRBJ2-3|-|TRBV28|-
TGTGCCAGCAGTTTATTCCGGGAGCCTAGGACGCAGTATTTT
CASSLFREPRTQYF
>TRBJ1-5|-|TRBV12-3/TRBV12-4|few
TGTGCCAGCAGCCTAGTCGGGTATCAGCCCCAGCATTTT
CASSLVGYQPQHF
>TRBJ2-5|TRBD2|TRBV11-2|once
TGTGCCAGCAGCCTCGGGACTAGCGGTAAAGAGACCCAGTACTTC
CASSLGTSGKETQYF
>TRBJ1-1|TRBD1|TRBV5-1|once
TGCGCCAGCAGCTTGGGACACGGGACAGGGGGGAACACTGAAGCTTTCTTT
CASSLGHGTGGNTEAFF
>TRBJ1-1|-|TRBV4-1|-
TGCGCCAGCAGCCAAGAAAAGGGGTGGACTGAAGCTTTCTTT
CASSQEKGWTEAFF
>TRBJ2-5|-|TRBV24-1|-
TGTGCCACCAGTGACCGGGACACACGACTCCTGTACCAAGAGACCCAGTACTTC
CATSDRDTRLLYQETQYF
>TRBJ1-1|-|TRBV28|-
TGTGCCAGCAGTTTAACCAGGGGATGGAACACTGAAGCTTTCTTT
CASSLTRGWNTEAFF
>TRBJ1-2|TRBD1|TRBV7-6|once
TGTGCCAGCAGCCCACAACCGGGACAGAACTATGGCTACACCTTC
CASSPQPGQNYGYTF
>TRBJ1-5|-|TRBV7-8|-
TGTGCCAGCAGCTTAAGCTCGTCAGGTAATCAGCCCCAGCATTTT
CASSLSSSGNQPQHF
>TRBJ2-2|TRBD1|TRBV7-3|-
TGTGCCAGCAGCGTAGGCCGGGACAGGGCGGCCGGGGAGCTGTTTTTT
CASSVGRDRAAGELFF
>TRBJ1-2|-|TRBV2|-
TGTGCCAGCAGTCCCTACTCCACAGGGCGCATCAACTATGGCTACACCTTC
CASSPYSTGRINYGYTF
>TRBJ2-5|TRBD1|TRBV28|-
TGTGCCAGCAGGGCCTCGGGACAGGGGATTTCACAAGAGACCCAGTACTTC
CASRASGQGISQETQYF
>TRBJ1-1|-|TRBV6-5|-
TGTGCCAGCCACCTGATTCAGGGTTGGTCCACTGAAGCTTTCTTT
CASHLIQGWSTEAFF